Sequencing of this T cell receptor beta chain was carried out in a study of T cells after yellow fever vaccination. Broader study findings: Though weaker, the secondary response peaked faster, on day 5 versus 15. Subsequent booster samples again held most clones from primary vaccination (just under 98% CD4, about 85% CD8).

Trimming cost V 6 bases and J 5 bases, with 20 bases left between them. CDR3 length: 16 amino acids. CDR1 is MNHEY and CDR2 is SVGEGT in the germline V gene. A note on this clonotype: The antigen remains undetermined.

TCR cDNA, made by 5'RACE template switching, carried an added universal primer site and UMIs. MiXCR was run by TCRdb on the 5' RACE reads, yielding one entry per CDR3 protein. The data contain 350,000 to 450,000 distinct CDR3 sequences, approximately 18% of them seen just once; the ten biggest clones take up roughly a sixth. This sample comprised PBMCs, obtained before the yellow fever booster vaccination. The clonotype originates from a man aged 18 to 30 who received the YFV17D yellow fever vaccine. The chain recombines TRBV6-2 or TRBV6-3 with TRBJ2-1, with D uncertain. CDR3 residues: CASSPRPTDGDNEQFF. CDR3 nucleotide sequence: TGTGCCAGCAGCCCGAGGCCCACTGACGGAGACAATGAGCAGTTCTTC.